The subject of this entry is one T cell receptor beta chain. Its antigen is unknown. It has no much larger one-base neighbor in the sample; base qualities were not kept. The sample is drawn from a study of cytomegalovirus exposure and HLA in healthy donors (dated by TCRdb to the late 2010s). For the wider study: In an earlier analysis of about 560 of the donors, about 270 Gb of sequence data and 120 million or so unique TCR beta sequences from about 179 million T cells were reported. Along with the roughly 710-subject first cohort, a separate validation cohort of over a hundred different subjects was used. Genome-wide SNP genotypes for about 65% of the 666 donors were used in a later genetic analysis, which treated that subset as a discovery cohort. The study aimed to test whether signatures of past pathogen exposure could be identified by cataloging public T cell receptors. Typing coverage varied by locus: roughly 629-630 donors for A, B, C, DRB1 and DQB1; roughly 520 for DQA1; some 610 for DPA1; approximately 470 for DPB1. Rather than drawing on any new phenotypic data, the later analysis identified candidate immune exposures from TCR beta sequences and the way those sequences occurred across donors. Of the roughly 400 genotyped donors, more than 75% were placed in the genetic ancestry cluster associated with self-reported Caucasian donors. Roughly 300 gigabases of sequencing data and tens of millions of unique TCR sequences were included in an early release covering about 620 HLA-typed donors. Every discovery cohort repertoire had been produced on one sequencing platform. Donor age, sex, ethnicity and CMV serostatus were compiled alongside the repertoire data. Across around 400 genotyped donors of the cohort, an average of roughly 200,000 unique TCR beta nucleotide sequences per donor were sequenced, and roughly 18% of those sequences were non-productive. An earlier analysis of 587 of the donors applied high-throughput TCR beta sequencing to assess whether each TCR beta V gene segment acted as functional or pseudogenic. To predict cytomegalovirus infection status, the study combined high-throughput TCR immunosequencing, statistical association of individual TCRs with disease status, and machine learning. Class I and class II HLA loci were covered by the typing at four-digit resolution. Several DR-DQ haplotypes were treated as single units for association and clustering because of strong linkage in the cohort. A later analysis re-examined previously published TCR beta repertoires from more than 650 donors and added high-resolution HLA genotyping to investigate patterns of TCR occurrence. The T cell repertoires of roughly 660 subjects were profiled by immunosequencing and related to cytomegalovirus serostatus.

The library was built by means of the immunoSEQ multiplex PCR assay. For the multiplex PCR, a mixture combining 60 forward primers for TCR Vbeta segments and 13 reverse primers for TCR Jbeta segments was used. The CDR3 region of rearranged TCR beta genes was amplified from genomic DNA with a multiplex PCR assay. On the Illumina HiSeq System, the amplified TCR beta libraries were sequenced as 87-base-pair reads. Per the authors' processing: A later analysis tallied 75 million to 85 million unique TCR beta chains across the 640 or so repertoires, and about 12 million of those chains were shared by two or more donors. Raw reads were error-corrected and collapsed into unique sequences with a nearest-neighbor algorithm that merged closely related sequences to remove PCR and sequencing errors. To assign V, D and J gene segments, CDR3 sequences were aligned to IMGT reference sequences. For a sequence to be retained, at least a six-nucleotide match to both a V gene segment and a J gene segment was required. A rearrangement was called productive if the CDR3 had no stop codons and remained in frame with V and J, and every other rearrangement was called non-productive. CDR3 was defined according to IMGT convention as the region running from the second conserved V-encoded cysteine to the conserved J-encoded phenylalanine. The earlier analysis of 587 of the donors excluded sequences that lacked an unambiguous match to a single V gene segment. An earlier analysis of roughly 590 of the donors called V segments functional above 56.7% productive rearrangements and segregating when the between-donor standard deviation exceeded 5%. A statistical classification framework was developed to diagnose cytomegalovirus status using the catalog of TCR beta chain sequences. In a later analysis, TCR nucleotide sequences were compared against IMGT/GENE-DB human TR gene sequences so that V and J genes could be assigned. In a later analysis, CDR3 sequences and most-parsimonious VDJ recombination scenarios were assigned using the TCRdist pipeline. In a later analysis, each TCR beta chain was defined by its CDR3 amino acid sequence together with its V-gene family, and reads lacking a unique V-gene family were excluded. To address suspected cross-contamination and a sequencing artifact, a later analysis removed a few hundred highly shared, low-generation-probability nucleotide sequences. For each public chain, a later analysis derived a clonal expansion index from normalized ranks of inferred template counts within each repertoire. In a later analysis, generation probabilities were computed with a VDJ recombination model fitted to out-of-frame rearrangements, and the resulting probabilities were checked against IGoR. Hypergeometric tests were used in a later analysis to score TCR-TCR, TCR-HLA and TCR-CMV co-occurrence, with a repertoire-size bias correction applied to the TCR pairs. In a later analysis, false discovery rates were estimated by permuting HLA or CMV assignments 20 times. In a later analysis, co-occurring TCRs were grouped using DBSCAN, with TCRdist sequence similarity added in when clustering inside HLA-allele-positive subsets. Repertoires with fewer than 30,000 or more than 120,000 public chains were left out of co-occurrence clustering, as were a handful of repertoires with anomalous nucleotide sharing. This immuneACCESS table, as held by TCRdb, lists in-frame sequences with V and J called but not all clones. Of the missing ones, under half trace to an unresolved V gene in checked studies; the others have no known cause. D and trimming come from the DNA, and the V and J calls and clone size come from that table. The table for this sample lists about 130,000 clones; just under 80% of them were counted only once. Over 4% of the sample comes from the top ten.

The cohort was made up of about 610 healthy bone marrow donors. At the time of sampling, all cohort members were nominally healthy, though unrecorded immune exposures were likely present. Of the 690 or so cohort members, about 280 had positive CMV serostatus and about 360 had negative CMV serostatus, and CMV serostatus was not recorded for the donor. Every donor gave a peripheral blood sample, and the peripheral blood mononuclear cells from that sample were used for TCR beta sequencing. Genomic DNA was extracted from the blood cell samples with the Qiagen DNeasy Blood Extraction Kit. V is shortened by 1 base, J by 5 bases, and the region joining them spans 15 bases. The CDR3 contains 15 residues, cysteine and phenylalanine counted. Just the 45-base CDR3 DNA is kept, in frame starting at base 1. CDR1 is given as SGHNT and CDR2 as YYREEE, both from the germline V gene (reference sequence). General conclusions and limits of the study: A further reported finding was that TCR beta sequences accurately predicted the HLA-A and HLA-B alleles for most subjects in the first cohort. Assigning TCR associations to individual alleles was difficult when HLA alleles, especially DR and DQ, strongly co-occurred. For the cohort, immune exposure information was limited to CMV serostatus. Most TCR sequences were seen in very few donors, while some public TCRs were found in many individuals. Specific HLA alleles were associated with about 17,000 TCR beta sequences at a false discovery rate of 0.05 in a later analysis. Broadly in line with IMGT annotations, most TCR beta V segments showed up in productive rearrangements about 87% or about 30% of the time in an earlier analysis of 587 of the donors. In a later analysis, HLA-associated TCR beta chains were found to be more clonally expanded and to have lower generation probabilities than equally common non-associated chains. The presence/absence analyses assumed that sequencing depth was roughly uniform across donors, and that assumption may not be true. Only TCR beta chains were sequenced in this cohort, and the absence of alpha or paired-chain data limited detectable features. Because some donors lacked HLA typing at each locus, the association tests relied only on the typed subset. In a later analysis, most CMV-associated TCR beta chains were found to appear HLA-restricted, with HLA associations seemingly driven largely by CMV exposure. A few of the identified cytomegalovirus-associated TCR beta chains were confirmed in vitro to be specific for cytomegalovirus antigens. Correlated functional status among segregating V segments might be attributable to linkage disequilibrium, but an unknown experimental factor could not be ruled out. According to a later analysis, TCR association rates differed among HLA loci, with DRB1 alleles showing the most associated TCRs and HLA-C alleles showing the fewest. The classifier was reported to diagnose cytomegalovirus status with high specificity and sensitivity in both the original and validation cohorts. A cluster of highly shared sequence variants was judged likely to represent a technical artifact of the sequencing pipeline. A later analysis reported that several top co-occurrence clusters appeared linked to parvovirus B19, influenza, CMV and Epstein-Barr virus. In a later genetic analysis, fewer N-insertions in productive TCRs were reported among donors in an Asian-associated ancestry cluster than the roughly 670-donor mean. Because counts were too low, about 17 rarely observed V segments, including chromosome 9 orphons, were excluded from the earlier analysis of around 590 of the donors. The authors suggested that the approach could potentially be extended to other disease states and immunological phenotypes. In the study, around 160 TCR beta chains were listed as associated with cytomegalovirus. Some IMGT-functional V segments, including TRBV6-2 and TRBV6-3, could not be told apart with the 87-base-pair reads, so those segments were excluded. A later genetic analysis associated a missense DCLRE1C variant with V-gene and J-gene trimming of TCR beta chains, and an independent cohort replicated the association.

This sequence was found in a man younger than 45 in good health. The specimen sequenced was PBMCs. The rearrangement joined TRBV5-4 to TRBJ2-5; TRBD2 could be the D gene, as 7 bases match. The sequenced DNA: TGTGCCAGCAGCTTGCCGGGGGGCGCCGAGGAGACCCAGTACTTC. It is translated as CASSLPGGAEETQYF.